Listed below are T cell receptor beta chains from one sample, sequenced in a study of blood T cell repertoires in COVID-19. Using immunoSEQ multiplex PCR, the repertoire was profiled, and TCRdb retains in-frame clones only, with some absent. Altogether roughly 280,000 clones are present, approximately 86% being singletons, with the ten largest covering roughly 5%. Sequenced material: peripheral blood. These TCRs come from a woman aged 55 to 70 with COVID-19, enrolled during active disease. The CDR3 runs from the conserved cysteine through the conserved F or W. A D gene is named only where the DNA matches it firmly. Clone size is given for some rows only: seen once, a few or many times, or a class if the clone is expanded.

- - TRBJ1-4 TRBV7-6 CASSTGRQGNEKLFF TGTGCCAGCAGCACTGGTCGCCAGGGTAATGAAAAACTGTTTTTT
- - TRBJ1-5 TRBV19 CASSISQPQHF TGTGCCAGTAGTATCTCCCAGCCCCAGCATTTT
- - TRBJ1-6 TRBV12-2 CASPSGQGDNSPLHF TGTGCAAGTCCCTCGGGACAGGGGGATAATTCACCCCTCCACTTT
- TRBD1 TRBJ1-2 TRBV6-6 CASSDRGEGYGYTF TGTGCCAGCAGCGACAGGGGAGAGGGCTATGGCTACACCTTC
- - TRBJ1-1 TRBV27 CASRRAGGIEAFF TGTGCCAGCAGACGCGCGGGGGGCATTGAAGCTTTCTTT
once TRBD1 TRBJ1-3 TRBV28 CASSLMDRGAGNTIYF TGTGCCAGCAGTTTAATGGACAGGGGAGCTGGAAACACCATATATTTT
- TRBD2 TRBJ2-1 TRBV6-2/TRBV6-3 CASSFGSGSSYNEQFF TGTGCCAGCAGTTTCGGGAGCGGGAGCTCCTACAATGAGCAGTTCTTC
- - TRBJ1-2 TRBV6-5 CASSYSTPTAYGYTF TGTGCCAGCAGTTACTCGACACCGACAGCATATGGCTACACCTTC
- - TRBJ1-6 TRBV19 CASSAGAHNSPLHF TGTGCCAGTAGTGCCGGAGCCCATAATTCACCCCTCCACTTT
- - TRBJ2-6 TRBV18 CASSPWGVSSGANVLTF TGTGCCAGCTCACCGTGGGGAGTAAGCTCTGGGGCCAACGTCCTGACTTTC
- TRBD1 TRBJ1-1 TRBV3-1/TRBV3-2 CASSLLAGTGNDAFF TGTGCCAGCAGCCTTTTAGCCGGGACAGGGAATGATGCTTTCTTT
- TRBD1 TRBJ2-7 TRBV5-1 CASSLAGQFYEQYF TGCGCCAGCAGCTTGGCGGGACAGTTCTACGAGCAGTACTTC
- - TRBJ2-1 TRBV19 CASSKDLNEQFF TGTGCCAGTAGTAAAGACCTAAATGAGCAGTTCTTC
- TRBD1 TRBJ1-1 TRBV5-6 CASSSNYGTGNTEAFF TGTGCCAGCAGTTCGAACTACGGGACAGGCAACACTGAAGCTTTCTTT
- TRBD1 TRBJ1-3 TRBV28 CASSSTGVGNTIYF TGTGCCAGCAGCTCAACAGGGGTCGGAAACACCATATATTTT
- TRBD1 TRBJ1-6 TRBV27 CASSLGQDPNSGLHF TGTGCCAGCAGTCTCGGACAGGACCCTAATTCAGGCCTCCACTTT
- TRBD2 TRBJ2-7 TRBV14 CASSQLGLAASYEQYF TGTGCCAGCAGCCAACTGGGACTAGCGGCGTCCTACGAGCAGTACTTC
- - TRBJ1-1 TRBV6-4 CASSDPTGTAFF TGTGCCAGCAGTGATCCCACAGGGACAGCTTTCTTT